These 12 T cell receptor beta chains came from one sample sequenced in a study of T cell responses to AZD1222 COVID-19 vaccine (dated by TCRdb to about 2021). Library generation was performed with the immunoSEQ multiplex PCR assay. The table was pulled from immuneACCESS by TCRdb, which kept in-frame rearrangements only. Such tables lose some clones; where checked, under half of the loss comes from unresolved V genes, and the rest has no known cause. The sample contains approximately 150,000 clones, over 75% of them found a single time. The ten largest clones add up to under 7% of the sample. Sample time point, as interpreted from the label and publication: about 28 days (+/-7) after the second vaccine dose. Taken with the paper, the label for treatment or condition translates to: meningococcal conjugate vaccine given as trial control. The material sequenced was peripheral blood, taken 28 days after the second dose of the MenACWY control vaccine. These TCRs come from an adult who received the MenACWY meningococcal vaccine as a control.

The chain joins TRBV3-1 (or the pseudogene TRBV3-2) to TRBJ1-1; a weak D match, TRBD1 (5 bases). V shed 1 base and J shed 3 bases, with 12 bases lying between them. CDR1 and CDR2 from the germline V gene are LGHDT and YNNKEL (reference sequence). This CDR3 comprises 15 residues. The CDR3 DNA reads as TGTGCCAGCAGCCAAGTGCACAGGAGGTACACTGAAGCTTTCTTT. Translating gives CASSQVHRRYTEAFF.

This rearrangement joins TRBV27 to TRBJ2-5; D is possibly TRBD2 (6 bases). The CDR3 runs to 15 residues. Trimming removed 7 bases at V and 5 bases at J, with 20 bases between. The germline CDR1 and CDR2 sequences are MNHEY and SMNVEV (reference sequence). CDR3 in DNA: TGTGCCAGCAACAGCCGCGGGACCCCCTCGGAGACCCAGTACTTC. This codes for CASNSRGTPSETQYF.

This chain connects TRBV28 to TRBJ2-1; D ambiguous. CDR1 is MDHEN and CDR2 is SYDVKM in the germline V gene. The CDR3 covers 15 residues. V dropped 7 bases and J dropped 0 bases, with 13 bases sitting between them. The CDR3 region has the DNA TGTGCCAGCACCTTGGACGGGTACTCCTACAATGAGCAGTTCTTC. It yields the protein CASTLDGYSYNEQFF.

The V call is TRBV6-1, the J call TRBJ1-5; TRBD1 might be the D (5 bases). This CDR3 comprises 13 residues. CDR1 MNHNS and CDR2 SASEGT come from the germline V gene. V was shortened by 1 base and J by 7 bases, with 8 bases between the two germline ends. CDR3 sequence: CASSEGWGQPQHF. The CDR3 DNA reads TGTGCCAGCAGTGAAGGTTGGGGGCAGCCCCAGCATTTT.

This clone was seen a single time. The genes are TRBV25-1 and TRBJ1-2; D call uncertain. V was trimmed by 8 bases and J by 6 bases, leaving 13 bases between them. The V gene's germline CDR1 is MGHDK and CDR2 SYGVNS. This CDR3 spans 12 amino acids. CDR3 DNA sequence: TGTGCCAGCCTTGGCTTTGGGGATGGCTACACCTTC. This encodes CASLGFGDGYTF.

The table lists this clone with a count of one. The gene calls are TRBV2 and TRBJ1-1, with no clear D. V lost 8 bases and J 3 bases, leaving 7 bases between the germline ends. Germline assignment: CDR1 SNHLY and CDR2 FYNNEI. The CDR3 contains 11 residues. The CDR3 DNA follows: TGTGCCAGCGGTCCGTACACTGAAGCTTTCTTT. Its translation is CASGPYTEAFF.

The chain joins TRBV10-3 to TRBJ2-1; D is unresolved. V lost 6 bases, J lost 2 bases, and 20 bases lay in between. CDR3 length: 17 amino acids. CDR1 and CDR2 (germline): ENHRY, SYGVKD. The DNA of the CDR3 is TGTGCCATCAGCGACCCACGCACCCGGACCACCTACAATGAGCAGTTCTTC. This gives the protein CAISDPRTRTTYNEQFF.

This clone was counted once. The rearrangement links TRBV5-6 to TRBJ1-5, with D tentatively TRBD1 (6 bases). There are 15 residues in the CDR3. Trimming shortened V by 4 bases and J by 7 bases, and 18 bases separated the two germline ends. Looked up from germline, CDR1 is SGHDT and CDR2 is YYEEEE. CDR3 loop: CASSLRGGSGQPQHF. CDR3 sequence (DNA): TGTGCCAGCAGCCTCAGGGGAGGCTCAGGGCAGCCCCAGCATTTT.

J is TRBJ2-2 and V is TRBV19, with 10 bases fitting TRBD1. This CDR3 comprises 16 residues. The V and J ends lost 2 bases and 5 bases, in that order; junction bases with no gene match: 5. The V gene's germline CDR1 is LNHDA and CDR2 SQIVND (reference sequence). CDR3 bases: TGTGCCAGTAGTATACGGACAGGGGGTGGAACCGGGGAGCTGTTTTTT. Translation: CASSIRTGGGTGELFF.

The chain recombines TRBV25-1 with TRBJ2-3; D possibly corresponds to TRBD2 (5 bases). With 5 bases removed from V and 1 base from J, the gap between germline ends came to 19 bases. This CDR3 has 17 residues. The germline V gene has CDR1 MGHDK and CDR2 SYGVNS. The CDR3 DNA reads as TGTGCCAGCAGTCGAGGGCAAGGGTACGGGGGCACAGATACGCAGTATTTT. Protein sequence: CASSRGQGYGGTDTQYF.

The V call is TRBV14, the J call TRBJ1-2; maybe TRBD1 (5 bases). The V gene's germline CDR1 is SGHDN and CDR2 FVKESK. V gave up 4 bases and J gave up 8 bases, with 17 bases separating them. This CDR3 is 14 amino acids long. CDR3 sequence reads: CASSLTLGRAGYTF. The CDR3, as DNA: TGTGCCAGCAGCCTCACTCTAGGCAGGGCGGGCTACACCTTC. The full variable domain, with the rest looked up from reference TRBV14 and TRBJ1-2, is EAGVTQFPSHSVIEKGQTVTLRCDPISGHDNLYWYRRVMGKEIKFLLHFVKESKQDESGMPNNRFLAERTGGTYSTLKVQPAELEDSGVYFCASSLTLGRAGYTFGSGTRLTVV.

A single count supports this clone. This chain connects TRBV14 to TRBJ2-7, with D possibly TRBD2 on 6 matching bases. Germline CDR1 SGHDN, CDR2 FVKESK. Trimming took 5 bases from V and 0 from J, leaving 11 bases between them. CDR3 length: 14 residues. The DNA of the CDR3 is TGTGCCAGCAGCAAAACCGGGAGCTCCTACGAGCAGTACTTC. It yields the protein CASSKTGSSYEQYF.